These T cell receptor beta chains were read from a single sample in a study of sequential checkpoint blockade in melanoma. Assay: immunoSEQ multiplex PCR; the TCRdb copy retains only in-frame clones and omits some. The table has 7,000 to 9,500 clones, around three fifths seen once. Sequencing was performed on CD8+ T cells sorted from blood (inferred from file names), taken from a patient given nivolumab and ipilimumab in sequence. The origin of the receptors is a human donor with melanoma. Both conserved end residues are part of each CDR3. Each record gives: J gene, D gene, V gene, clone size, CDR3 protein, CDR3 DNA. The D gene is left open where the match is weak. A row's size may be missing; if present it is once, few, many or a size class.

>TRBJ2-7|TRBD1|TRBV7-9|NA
CASSSPGTGADEQYF
TGTGCCAGCAGTTCCCCTGGGACAGGGGCTGACGAGCAGTACTTC
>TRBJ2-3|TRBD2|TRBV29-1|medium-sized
CSVGGGGAIVGDTQYF
TGCAGCGTTGGAGGCGGGGGGGCCATTGTCGGAGATACGCAGTATTTT
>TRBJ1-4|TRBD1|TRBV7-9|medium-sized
CASSSDRDYDEKLFF
TGTGCCAGCAGCTCGGACAGGGATTACGATGAAAAACTGTTTTTT
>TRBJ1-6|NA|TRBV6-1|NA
CASSEEEGMGSPLHF
TGTGCCAGCAGTGAAGAAGAGGGAATGGGGTCACCCCTCCACTTT
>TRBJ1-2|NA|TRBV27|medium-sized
CASRDNPVYGYTF
TGTGCCAGCCGGGACAATCCCGTTTATGGCTACACCTTC
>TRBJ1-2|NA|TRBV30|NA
CAWSGATARTYGYTF
TGTGCCTGGAGTGGGGCTACCGCGCGTACCTATGGCTACACCTTC
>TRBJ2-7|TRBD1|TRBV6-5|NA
CASSEGGEYEQYF
TGTGCCAGCAGTGAAGGGGGCGAGTACGAGCAGTACTTC
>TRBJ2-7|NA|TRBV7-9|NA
CASSLGATDLYEQYF
TGTGCCAGCAGCTTAGGTGCGACAGACCTTTACGAGCAGTACTTC
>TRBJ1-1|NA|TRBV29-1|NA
CSVKSVEAFF
TGCAGCGTAAAATCGGTTGAAGCTTTCTTT
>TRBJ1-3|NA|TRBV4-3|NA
CASSSSGFGGAGNTIYF
TGCGCCAGCAGCAGCAGCGGCTTCGGGGGGGCTGGAAACACCATATATTTT
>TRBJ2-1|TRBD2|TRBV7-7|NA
CASSLASGGHNNEQFF
TGTGCTAGCAGCTTAGCTAGCGGGGGGCACAATAATGAGCAGTTCTTC
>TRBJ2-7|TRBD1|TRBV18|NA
CASSPGQEFTYEQYF
TGTGCCAGCTCACCGGGACAGGAGTTCACCTACGAGCAGTACTTC
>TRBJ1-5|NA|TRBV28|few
CASSLTYNQPQHF
TGTGCCAGCAGTTTGACATACAATCAGCCCCAGCATTTT
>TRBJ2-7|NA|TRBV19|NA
CASSIRRGGYEQYF
TGTGCCAGTAGTATAAGGAGGGGAGGCTACGAGCAGTACTTC
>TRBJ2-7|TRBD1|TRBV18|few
CASSPSDRVEYHEQYF
TGTGCCAGCTCACCCTCCGACAGGGTAGAATACCACGAGCAGTACTTC
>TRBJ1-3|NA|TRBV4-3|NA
CASSQEGHSSGNTIYF
TGCGCCAGCAGCCAAGAGGGGCATAGCTCTGGAAACACCATATATTTT
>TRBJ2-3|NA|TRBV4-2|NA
CASSEKGGAGSDTQYF
TGTGCCAGCAGCGAAAAAGGGGGCGCGGGGTCAGATACGCAGTATTTT
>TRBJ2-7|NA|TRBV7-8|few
CASSLARYEQYF
TGTGCCAGCAGCTTAGCCCGCTACGAGCAGTACTTC
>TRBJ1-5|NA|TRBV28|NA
CASTFRRLNYSNQPQHF
TGTGCCAGCACCTTCAGGAGGCTGAATTATAGCAATCAGCCCCAGCATTTT
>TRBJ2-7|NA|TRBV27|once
CASSSPTYEQYF
TGTGCCAGCAGTTCCCCCACCTACGAGCAGTACTTC
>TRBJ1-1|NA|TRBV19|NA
CASRNTEAFF
TGTGCCAGCAGGAACACTGAAGCTTTCTTT
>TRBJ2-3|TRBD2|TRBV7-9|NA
CASSSSGAGGLTDTQYF
TGTGCCAGCAGCTCCTCGGGAGCGGGGGGGCTCACAGATACGCAGTATTTT
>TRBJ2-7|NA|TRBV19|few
CASSIDRDSRGEQYF
TGTGCCAGTAGTATAGACCGGGACTCCCGGGGCGAGCAGTACTTC
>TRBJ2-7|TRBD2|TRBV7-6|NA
CASSLEAGLFYEQYF
TGTGCCAGCAGCTTAGAGGCGGGACTATTCTACGAGCAGTACTTC
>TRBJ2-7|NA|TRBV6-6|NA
CASSANGADEQYF
TGTGCCAGCAGCGCCAATGGGGCTGACGAGCAGTACTTC
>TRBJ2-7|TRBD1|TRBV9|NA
CASSVGVRAGGYEQYF
TGTGCCAGCAGCGTAGGGGTTCGGGCAGGGGGTTACGAGCAGTACTTC
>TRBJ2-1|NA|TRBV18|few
CASSPTVSLNNEQFF
TGTGCCAGCTCACCGACAGTCTCCCTTAACAATGAGCAGTTCTTC
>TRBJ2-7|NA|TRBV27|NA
CASSLSPKGEQYF
TGTGCCAGCAGTTTATCTCCCAAGGGGGAGCAGTACTTC
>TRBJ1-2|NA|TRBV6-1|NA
CASTRLDRIFDGYTF
TGTGCCAGCACCAGACTGGACAGAATATTCGATGGCTACACCTTC
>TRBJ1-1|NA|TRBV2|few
CASRDEGVNTEAFF
TGTGCCAGCAGGGACGAGGGCGTGAACACTGAAGCTTTCTTT
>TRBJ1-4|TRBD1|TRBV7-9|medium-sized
CASSQTGVNEKLFF
TGTGCCAGCAGCCAGACAGGGGTTAATGAAAAACTGTTTTTT
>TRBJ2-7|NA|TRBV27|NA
CASSYESGRTYEQYF
TGTGCCAGCAGTTACGAAAGCGGGCGAACCTACGAGCAGTACTTC
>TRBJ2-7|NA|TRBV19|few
CARREPSGTYEQYF
TGTGCCAGGAGAGAACCGAGTGGTACCTACGAGCAGTACTTC